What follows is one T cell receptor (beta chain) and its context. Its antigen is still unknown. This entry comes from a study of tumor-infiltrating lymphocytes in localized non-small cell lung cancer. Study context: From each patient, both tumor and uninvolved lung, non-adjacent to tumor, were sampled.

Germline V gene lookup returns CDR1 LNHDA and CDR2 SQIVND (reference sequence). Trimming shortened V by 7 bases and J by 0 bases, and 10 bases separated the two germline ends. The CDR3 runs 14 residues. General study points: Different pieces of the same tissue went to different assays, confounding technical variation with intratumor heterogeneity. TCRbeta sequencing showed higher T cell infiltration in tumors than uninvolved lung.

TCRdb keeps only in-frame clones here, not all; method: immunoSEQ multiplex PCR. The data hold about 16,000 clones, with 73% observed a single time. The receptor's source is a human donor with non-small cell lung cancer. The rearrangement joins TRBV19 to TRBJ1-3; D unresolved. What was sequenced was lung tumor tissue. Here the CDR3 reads CASMRPSSGNTIYF. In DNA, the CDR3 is TGTGCCAGTATGAGACCGAGCTCTGGAAACACCATATATTTT.